These 28 T cell receptor beta chains share one sample of origin, sequenced in a study of T cell responses to AZD1222 COVID-19 vaccine. TCRdb's copy holds only in-frame clones and misses some; the assay was immunoSEQ multiplex PCR. The sample has 130,000 or so clones, around nine tenths seen once; the top ten hold approximately 3.7%. Sequences were derived from peripheral blood, sampled 28 days after the second AZD1222 dose. The receptors here all came from an adult who received the AZD1222 COVID-19 vaccine.

The count of this clone is one. The V call is TRBV18, the J call TRBJ2-7; D is unclear. The germline CDR1 and CDR2 sequences are KGHSH and LQKENI. The CDR3 is 12 residues long. The ends were cut back, 2 bases at V and 10 bases at J, with 12 bases in the middle. Here the CDR3 DNA reads TGTGCCAGCTCACCATCCAGTTATGGTCAGTACTTC. Its translation: CASSPSSYGQYF.

V and J are TRBV10-3 and TRBJ2-2; D tentatively reads TRBD1 or TRBD2 (5 bases each). Germline V CDR1 and CDR2: ENHRY, SYGVKD. The CDR3 spans 16 residues. V lost 10 bases to trimming and J lost 4 bases, with 22 bases between them. This CDR3 reads CATPPRDHEGTGELFF. In DNA, the CDR3 is TGTGCCACGCCTCCCAGGGACCATGAGGGCACCGGGGAGCTGTTTTTT.

J is TRBJ1-4 and V is TRBV19; weak D call: TRBD1 (5 bases). Trimming took 7 bases from V and 8 from J, leaving 14 bases between them. Germline V gene lookup returns CDR1 LNHDA and CDR2 SQIVND (reference sequence). The CDR3 contains 13 residues. The CDR3 DNA reads as TGTGCCAGTACCGTCCAGGGTATGGAAAAACTGTTTTTT. Translation: CASTVQGMEKLFF.

The chain uses TRBV19 and TRBJ2-5; D might be TRBD1 (5 bases). The CDR3 totals 15 residues. Germline V CDR1 and CDR2: LNHDA, SQIVND (reference sequence). V was shortened by 4 bases and J by 1 base, with 13 bases between the two germline ends. CDR3 nucleotides: TGTGCCAGTAGTAAGTCCGACAGCTCCCAAGAGACCCAGTACTTC. It is translated as CASSKSDSSQETQYF.

The chain joins TRBV5-4 to TRBJ1-2; D might be TRBD1 (6 bases). Germline V gene sequence: CDR1 SGHNT, CDR2 YYREEE (reference sequence). The CDR3 totals 13 residues. Trimming stripped 1 base from V and 7 bases from J, with 11 bases between. CDR3 in amino acids: CASSLMGAGGYTF. The CDR3 DNA reads TGTGCCAGCAGCTTGATGGGGGCGGGTGGCTACACCTTC. Complete variable domain (other parts from reference TRBV5-4 and TRBJ1-2): ETGVTQSPTHLIKTRGQQVTLRCSSQSGHNTVSWYQQALGQGPQFIFQYYREEENGRGNFPPRFSGLQFPNYSSELNVNALELDDSALYLCASSLMGAGGYTFGSGTRLTVV.

The chain couples TRBV9 to TRBJ1-2, with D maybe TRBD1 (5 bases). V was shortened by 3 bases and J by 8 bases, with 17 bases between the two germline ends. Germline V gene data show CDR1 as SGDLS and CDR2 as YYNGEE. The CDR3 covers 14 residues. CDR3 loop: CASSGGGDPKGYTF. The CDR3 nucleotides are TGTGCCAGCAGCGGAGGAGGGGATCCTAAGGGCTACACCTTC.

This rearrangement joins TRBV19 to TRBJ2-2; TRBD2 is a possible D gene (5 bases). The CDR3 extends over 14 amino acids. Germline values: CDR1 LNHDA, CDR2 SQIVND (reference sequence). V was pared by 6 bases and J by 1 base, with 9 bases between. The DNA for the CDR3 is TGTGCCAGTAGCTCCAGCGGGAACACCGGGGAGCTGTTTTTT. It encodes CASSSSGNTGELFF.

V is TRBV28 and J is TRBJ1-6, with D possibly TRBD1 on 6 matching bases. Germline-derived CDR1 and CDR2 are MDHEN and SYDVKM. V lost 2 bases, J lost 6 bases, and 8 bases lay in between. The CDR3 covers 14 residues. The CDR3 reads CASSLGGPNSPLHF. DNA of the CDR3: TGTGCCAGCAGTTTAGGGGGGCCTAATTCACCCCTCCACTTT.

The chain employs TRBV7-9 and TRBJ2-7; 11 nucleotides match TRBD2. The junction had 4 bases not matched to a gene; V was cut back by 4 bases and J by 2 bases. The CDR3 has 15 residues. Germline V gene data show CDR1 as SEHNR and CDR2 as FQNEAQ (reference sequence). The CDR3 loop is CASSYGTSGTYEQYF. The CDR3 DNA reads as TGTGCCAGCAGCTATGGGACTAGCGGAACCTACGAGCAGTACTTC.

V gene TRBV4-1 combines with J gene TRBJ1-3; D may be TRBD1 (6 bases). Trimming left V 0 bases short and J 3 bases short, with 18 bases between. CDR3 length: 18 amino acids. Germline CDR1 reads MGHRA; CDR2 reads YSYEKL. CDR3 sequence (DNA): TGCGCCAGCAGCCAAGAGGGGGCAGCCAGGCGATTTGGAAACACCATATATTTT. Its translation is CASSQEGAARRFGNTIYF.

The V and J genes are TRBV9 and TRBJ2-7; D unclear. CDR1 is SGDLS and CDR2 is YYNGEE in the germline V gene. The CDR3 sequence is 15 residues long. V lost 3 bases and J lost 2, with 15 bases in between. In DNA form, the CDR3 reads TGTGCCAGCAGCGGTCCCCAAGGCCCCACCTACGAGCAGTACTTC. Translated: CASSGPQGPTYEQYF.

J is TRBJ1-2 and V is TRBV5-1; no reliable D call. Trimming removed 0 bases from V and 4 bases from J, with 13 bases in between. The CDR3 contains 15 residues. The germline gives CDR1 SGHRS, CDR2 YFSETQ. In nucleotides, the CDR3 is TGCGCCAGCAGCTTGGGTAGGCCAGGAACCTATGGCTACACCTTC. Translated: CASSLGRPGTYGYTF.

The chain is built from TRBV6-2 or TRBV6-3 and TRBJ2-1, with D uncertain. CDR1 and CDR2 from the germline V gene are MNHEY and SVGEGT. There are 15 residues in the CDR3. V dropped 2 bases and J dropped 1 base, with 9 bases sitting between them. The CDR3 coding sequence is TGTGCCAGCAGTTACATTCGGGCATCCTACAATGAGCAGTTCTTC. Protein product: CASSYIRASYNEQFF.

The V call is TRBV9, the J call TRBJ1-2, with D unclear. Looked up from germline, CDR1 is SGDLS and CDR2 is YYNGEE. Trimming stripped 0 bases from V and 5 bases from J, with 14 bases between. The CDR3 is 15 residues long. CDR3 sequence (DNA): TGTGCCAGCAGCGTAGGGAGGGAGAGTCATTATGGCTACACCTTC. Translating it yields CASSVGRESHYGYTF.

V and J are TRBV5-6 and TRBJ1-4; 8 nucleotides match TRBD1. This CDR3 spans 12 amino acids. With 4 bases clipped from V and 12 bases from J, the junction kept 5 bases outside the gene matches. CDR1 SGHDT and CDR2 YYEEEE come from the germline V gene. CDR3 nucleotide sequence: TGTGCCAGCAGCGCCGGGACAGGCGAACTGTTTTTT. It specifies CASSAGTGELFF.

The chain carries TRBV9 and TRBJ2-5; 8 nucleotides align to TRBD1. CDR1 is SGDLS and CDR2 is YYNGEE in the germline V gene. There are 15 residues in the CDR3. V dropped 4 bases and J dropped 4; count of bases not matched to a gene: 9. The DNA for the CDR3 is TGTGCCAGCAGCAAGGACAGGGCAGCGGGAGAGACCCAGTACTTC. It encodes CASSKDRAAGETQYF.

The chain links TRBV7-9 to TRBJ2-2; the match to TRBD1 covers 9 bases. V was pared by 5 bases and J by 6 bases, with 4 bases of the junction left unmatched. Germline-derived CDR1 and CDR2 are SEHNR and FQNEAQ (reference sequence). This CDR3 contains 14 residues. The CDR3 DNA reads TGTGCCAGCAGCCTTGACAGGGGGTCCGGGGAGCTGTTTTTT. This codes for CASSLDRGSGELFF.

The chain recombines TRBV6-1 with TRBJ2-7; 9 nucleotides agree with TRBD1. Germline CDR1 and CDR2: MNHNS and SASEGT. The CDR3 sequence is 14 residues long. The junction had 3 bases not matched to a gene; V was cut back by 3 bases and J by 3 bases. This CDR3 reads CASSETGGFYEQYF. The CDR3 DNA sequence: TGTGCCAGCAGTGAGACAGGGGGTTTCTACGAGCAGTACTTC.

The chain links TRBV6-5 to TRBJ1-2, with D unresolved. Germline V gives CDR1 MNHEY, CDR2 SVGAGI. The CDR3 covers 13 residues. V was trimmed by 0 bases and J by 5 bases, leaving 7 bases between them. The CDR3 bases are TGTGCCAGCAGTTACTCGCTGACGTATGGCTACACCTTC. This sequence encodes CASSYSLTYGYTF.

This rearrangement joins TRBV10-3 to TRBJ1-1, with TRBD1 identical over 10 bases. The CDR3 has 15 amino acids. Germline trimming cut 10 bases from V and 5 bases from J; bases unmatched to any gene: 13. Germline CDR1 is ENHRY and CDR2 is SYGVKD. The CDR3 here is CATLPDRGMWTEAFF. The CDR3 DNA follows: TGTGCCACCCTCCCGGACAGGGGGATGTGGACTGAAGCTTTCTTT.

The chain employs TRBV10-3 and TRBJ1-6; perhaps TRBD1 as D (6 bases). The CDR3 extends over 15 amino acids. Germline CDR1 is ENHRY and CDR2 is SYGVKD. Trimming took off 6 bases at V and 7 bases at J, with 16 bases between the two ends. Here the CDR3 DNA reads TGTGCCATCAGGGGGGCGGGAATAGGGAATTCACCCCTCCACTTT. It encodes CAIRGAGIGNSPLHF.

This rearrangement joins TRBV12-5 to TRBJ2-1; either TRBD1 or TRBD2 may supply D (5 bases each). CDR1 is LGHNT and CDR2 is FRNRAP in the germline V gene. The germline V and J ends were trimmed by 4 bases and 1 base, with 17 bases remaining between them. This CDR3 has 17 residues. The CDR3 reads CASGSSPGRVSYNEQFF. The CDR3 DNA reads TGTGCTAGTGGTTCCTCCCCGGGACGAGTTTCCTACAATGAGCAGTTCTTC.

The rearrangement uses TRBV19 and TRBJ1-3; D remains unclear. CDR3 length equals 14 residues. Germline CDR1 LNHDA, CDR2 SQIVND (reference sequence). Trimming stripped 3 bases from V and 0 bases from J, with 6 bases between. This chain's CDR3 is CASSIGSSGNTIYF. CDR3 nucleotides: TGTGCCAGTAGTATCGGCAGCTCTGGAAACACCATATATTTT.

The chain joins TRBV7-9 to TRBJ1-1; tentative D call: TRBD1 (5 bases). CDR3 size: 12 residues. Germline-derived CDR1 and CDR2 are SEHNR and FQNEAQ (reference sequence). V gave up 1 base and J gave up 8 bases, with 8 bases separating them. The CDR3 DNA reads as TGTGCCAGCAGCTTAGATGGGGGAGAAGCTTTCTTT. This translates into CASSLDGGEAFF.

The chain links TRBV5-4 to TRBJ1-5; D is perhaps TRBD1 (5 bases). Trimming removed 2 bases from V and 1 base from J, with 7 bases in between. The CDR3 extends over 14 amino acids. Germline CDR1 is SGHNT and CDR2 is YYREEE (reference sequence). In DNA form, the CDR3 reads TGTGCCAGCAGCTTCCGGGGGAGCAATCAGCCCCAGCATTTT. The encoded protein is CASSFRGSNQPQHF.

The chain has TRBV19 and TRBJ2-1; D gene unclear. This CDR3 comprises 16 residues. Between the trimmed V and J ends, which lost 1 base and 1 base, there was a span of 11 bases. Germline V gene data show CDR1 as LNHDA and CDR2 as SQIVND (reference sequence). The CDR3 nucleotides are TGTGCCAGTAGTATAGCTGGGCAGAGGTCCTACAATGAGCAGTTCTTC. As protein: CASSIAGQRSYNEQFF. Looking up the rest from reference TRBV19 and TRBJ2-1 gives the full variable domain: DGGITQSPKYLFRKEGQNVTLSCEQNLNHDAMYWYRQDPGQGLRLIYYSQIVNDFQKGDIAEGYSVSREKKESFPLTVTSAQKNPTAFYLCASSIAGQRSYNEQFFGPGTRLTVL.

CDR3 nucleotides: TGCGCCAGCAGCTCCAGGGACAAAGCCTACGAGCAGTACTTC. Protein product: CASSSRDKAYEQYF. J is TRBJ2-7 and V is TRBV5-1; possibly TRBD1 for D (6 bases). CDR1 is SGHRS and CDR2 is YFSETQ in the germline V gene. The V end was cut by 3 bases, the J end by 2 bases, with 12 bases between. The CDR3 runs to 14 residues.

V gene TRBV24-1 combines with J gene TRBJ2-5, with 9 bases identical to TRBD1. V lost 7 bases and J lost 5; bases outside the gene matches: 13. The length of the CDR3 is 16 residues. The germline V gene encodes CDR1 KGHDR and CDR2 SFDVKD. CDR3 DNA sequence: TGTGCCACCAGGCCGGGTACAGGGGGCGAGTGGGAGACCCAGTACTTC. Translated: CATRPGTGGEWETQYF.